This T cell receptor (beta chain) was retrieved from a study of blood T cell repertoires in COVID-19. Study at large: Acute-phase and convalescent COVID-19 samples originated in the United States, Italy and Spain. The cDNA or gDNA used as material had been derived from T cells, B-cell-depleted T cells, or PBMCs.

Study processing details: Reference gene primer amplification yielded estimated nucleated cell counts. Profiled with immunoSEQ multiplex PCR; TCRdb holds only in-frame clones, not every one. That table supplies the V and J calls and clone size; D and trimming were determined from the DNA. The sample holds some 96,000 clones; about 84% are singletons and the top ten take over 10%. Germline assignment: CDR1 LGHDT and CDR2 YNNKEL (reference sequence). The CDR3 covers 14 residues. The junction had 2 bases not matched to a gene; V was cut back by 2 bases and J by 7 bases. Sequences were obtained from peripheral blood. The receptor was derived from a human donor in a cohort sampled during active COVID-19. The chain employs TRBV3-1 (or the pseudogene TRBV3-2) and TRBJ2-7; 13 bases match TRBD2. The CDR3 nucleotides read TGTGCCAGCAGCCAACCACTAGCGGGAGGGGAGCAGTACTTC. It translates to CASSQPLAGGEQYF.